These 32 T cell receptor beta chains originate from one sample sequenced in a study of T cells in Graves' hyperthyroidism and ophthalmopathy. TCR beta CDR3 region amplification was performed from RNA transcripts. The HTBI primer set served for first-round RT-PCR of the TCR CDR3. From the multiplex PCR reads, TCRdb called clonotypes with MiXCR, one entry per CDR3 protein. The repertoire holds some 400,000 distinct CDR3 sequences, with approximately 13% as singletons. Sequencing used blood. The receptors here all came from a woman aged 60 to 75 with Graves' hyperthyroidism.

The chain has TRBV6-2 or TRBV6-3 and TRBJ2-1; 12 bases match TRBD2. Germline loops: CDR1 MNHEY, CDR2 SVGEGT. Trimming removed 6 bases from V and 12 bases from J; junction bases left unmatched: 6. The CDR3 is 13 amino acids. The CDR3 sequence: CASRTSGSPGQFF. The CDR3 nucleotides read TGTGCCAGCAGGACTAGCGGGAGCCCGGGGCAGTTCTTC.

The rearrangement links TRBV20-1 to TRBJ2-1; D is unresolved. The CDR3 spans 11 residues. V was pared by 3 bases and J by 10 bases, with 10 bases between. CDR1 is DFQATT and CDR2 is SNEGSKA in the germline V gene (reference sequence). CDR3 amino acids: CSASRGQEQFF. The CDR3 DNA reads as TGCAGTGCTAGCCGCGGCCAGGAGCAGTTCTTC.

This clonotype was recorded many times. CDR3: CATSTPDNYGYTF. CDR3 coding DNA: TGTGCCACCAGCACCCCCGATAACTATGGCTACACCTTC. V is TRBV15 and J is TRBJ1-2, with D hard to call. The CDR3 is 13 amino acids. CDR1 and CDR2 (germline): LNHNV, YYDKDF (reference sequence). V shed 4 bases and J shed 1 base, with 7 bases lying between them. Full variable domain (rest looked up from reference TRBV15 and TRBJ1-2): DAMVIQNPRYQVTQFGKPVTLSCSQTLNHNVMYWYQQKSSQAPKLLFHYYDKDFNNEADTPDNFQSRRPNTSFCFLDIRSPGLGDTAMYLCATSTPDNYGYTFGSGTRLTVV.

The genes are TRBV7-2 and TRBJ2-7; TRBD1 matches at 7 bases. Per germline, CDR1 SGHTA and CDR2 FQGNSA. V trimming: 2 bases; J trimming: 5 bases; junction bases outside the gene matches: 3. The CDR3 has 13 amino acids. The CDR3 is CASSLRGRDEQYF. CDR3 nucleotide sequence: TGTGCCAGCAGCTTAAGGGGGCGGGACGAGCAGTACTTC.

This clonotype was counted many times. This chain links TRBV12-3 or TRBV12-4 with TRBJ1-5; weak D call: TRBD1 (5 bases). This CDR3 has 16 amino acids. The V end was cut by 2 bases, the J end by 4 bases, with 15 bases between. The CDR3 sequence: CASSLWAGRRNQPQHF. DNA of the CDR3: TGTGCCAGCAGTTTATGGGCAGGGAGGCGAAATCAGCCCCAGCATTTT.

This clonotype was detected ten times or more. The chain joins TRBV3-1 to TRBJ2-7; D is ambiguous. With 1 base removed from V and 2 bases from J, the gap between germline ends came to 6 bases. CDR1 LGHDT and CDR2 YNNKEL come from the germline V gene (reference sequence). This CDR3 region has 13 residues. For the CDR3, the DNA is TGTGCCAGCAGCCAAGGCATGACCTACGAGCAGTACTTC. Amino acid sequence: CASSQGMTYEQYF.

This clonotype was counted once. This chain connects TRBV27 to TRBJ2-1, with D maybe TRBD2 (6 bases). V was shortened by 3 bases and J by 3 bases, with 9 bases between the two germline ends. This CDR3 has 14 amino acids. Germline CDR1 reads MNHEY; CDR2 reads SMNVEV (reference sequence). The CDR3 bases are TGTGCCAGCAGTTTTTGGAGGGACTACAATGAGCAGTTCTTC. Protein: CASSFWRDYNEQFF.

The CDR3, as DNA: TGTGCCAGCAGTCAGACTAGCGGGAGGACCTCAATTCCAGAGACCCAGTACTTC. Its protein is CASSQTSGRTSIPETQYF. V and J are TRBV12-3 or TRBV12-4 and TRBJ2-5; 13 bases fit TRBD2. V was clipped by 5 bases and J by 4 bases; unmatched bases: 13. CDR3 size: 18 residues.

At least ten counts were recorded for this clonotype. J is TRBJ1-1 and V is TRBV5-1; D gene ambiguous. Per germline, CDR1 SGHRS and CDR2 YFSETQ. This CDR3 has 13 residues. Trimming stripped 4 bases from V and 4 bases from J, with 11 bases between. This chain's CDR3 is CASSIGGLTEAFF. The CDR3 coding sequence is TGCGCCAGCAGCATTGGAGGCCTCACTGAAGCTTTCTTT.

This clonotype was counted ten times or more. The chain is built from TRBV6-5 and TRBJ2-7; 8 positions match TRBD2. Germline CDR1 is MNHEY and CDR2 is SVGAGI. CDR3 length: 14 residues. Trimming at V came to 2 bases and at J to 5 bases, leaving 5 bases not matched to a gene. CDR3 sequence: CASSYMGLDNEQYF. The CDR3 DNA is TGTGCCAGCAGTTACATGGGACTAGATAACGAGCAGTACTTC.

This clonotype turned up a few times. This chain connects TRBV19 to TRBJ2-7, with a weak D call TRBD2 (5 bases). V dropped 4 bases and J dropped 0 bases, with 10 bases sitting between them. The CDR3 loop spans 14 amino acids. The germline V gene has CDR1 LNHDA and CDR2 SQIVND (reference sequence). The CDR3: CASSTGLHSYEQYF. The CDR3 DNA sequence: TGTGCCAGTAGTACAGGACTGCACTCCTACGAGCAGTACTTC.

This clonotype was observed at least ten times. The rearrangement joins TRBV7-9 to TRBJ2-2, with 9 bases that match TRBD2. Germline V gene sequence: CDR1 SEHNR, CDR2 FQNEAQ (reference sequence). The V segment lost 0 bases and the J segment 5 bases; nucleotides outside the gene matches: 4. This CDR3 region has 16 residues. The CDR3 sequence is CASSLASLAGTGELFF. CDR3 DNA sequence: TGTGCCAGCAGCTTAGCGAGCCTAGCGGGAACCGGGGAGCTGTTTTTT.

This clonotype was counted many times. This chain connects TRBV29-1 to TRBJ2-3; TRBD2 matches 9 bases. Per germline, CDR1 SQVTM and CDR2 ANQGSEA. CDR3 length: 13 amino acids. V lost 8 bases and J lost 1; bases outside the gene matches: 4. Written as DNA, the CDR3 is TGCAGCCCGCGGACTAGCGGCACAGATACGCAGTATTTT. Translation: CSPRTSGTDTQYF.

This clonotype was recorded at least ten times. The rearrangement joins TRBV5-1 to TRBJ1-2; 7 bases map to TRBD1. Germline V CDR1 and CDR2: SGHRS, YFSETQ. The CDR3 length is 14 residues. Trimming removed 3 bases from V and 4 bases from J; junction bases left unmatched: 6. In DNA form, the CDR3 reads TGCGCCAGCAGCTCCGGGACAGACATCTATGGCTACACCTTC. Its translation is CASSSGTDIYGYTF.

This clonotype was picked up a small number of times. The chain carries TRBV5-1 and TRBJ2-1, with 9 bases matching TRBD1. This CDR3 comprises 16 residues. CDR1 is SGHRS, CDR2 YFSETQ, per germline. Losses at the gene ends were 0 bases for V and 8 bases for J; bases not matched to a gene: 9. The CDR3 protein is CASSLAAGTGFDEQFF. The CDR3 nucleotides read TGCGCCAGCAGCTTGGCCGCCGGGACAGGGTTTGATGAGCAGTTCTTC.

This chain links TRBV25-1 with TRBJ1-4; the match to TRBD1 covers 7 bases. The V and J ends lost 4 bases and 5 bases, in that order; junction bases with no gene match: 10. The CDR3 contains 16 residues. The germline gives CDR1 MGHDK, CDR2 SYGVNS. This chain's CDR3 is CASSANYRGPNEKLFF. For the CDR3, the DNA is TGTGCCAGCAGTGCCAACTACAGGGGTCCCAATGAAAAACTGTTTTTT.

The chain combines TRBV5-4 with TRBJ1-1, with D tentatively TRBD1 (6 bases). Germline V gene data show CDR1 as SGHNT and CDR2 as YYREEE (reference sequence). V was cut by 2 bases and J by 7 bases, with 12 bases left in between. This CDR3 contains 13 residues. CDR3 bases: TGTGCCAGCAGCTTAGGGGGAAAAGGTGAAGCTTTCTTT. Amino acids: CASSLGGKGEAFF.

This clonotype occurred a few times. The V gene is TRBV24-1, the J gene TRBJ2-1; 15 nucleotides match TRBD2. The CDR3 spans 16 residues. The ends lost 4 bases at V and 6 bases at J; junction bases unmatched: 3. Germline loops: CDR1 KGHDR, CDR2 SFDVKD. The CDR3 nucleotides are TGTGCCACCAGTGACCGGGGACTAGCGGGAGGCAATGAGCAGTTCTTC. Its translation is CATSDRGLAGGNEQFF.

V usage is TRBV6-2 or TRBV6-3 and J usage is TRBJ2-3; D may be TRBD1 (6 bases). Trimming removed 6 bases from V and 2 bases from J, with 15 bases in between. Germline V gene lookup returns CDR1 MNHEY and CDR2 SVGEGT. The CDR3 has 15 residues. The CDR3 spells CASRETGRVTDTQYF. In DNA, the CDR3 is TGTGCCAGCAGGGAGACAGGTCGAGTCACAGATACGCAGTATTTT.

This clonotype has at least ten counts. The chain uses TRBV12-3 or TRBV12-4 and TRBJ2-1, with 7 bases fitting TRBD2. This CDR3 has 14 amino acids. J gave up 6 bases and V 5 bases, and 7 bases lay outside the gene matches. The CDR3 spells CASSGWASGNEQFF. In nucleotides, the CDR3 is TGTGCCAGCAGTGGGTGGGCTAGCGGCAATGAGCAGTTCTTC.

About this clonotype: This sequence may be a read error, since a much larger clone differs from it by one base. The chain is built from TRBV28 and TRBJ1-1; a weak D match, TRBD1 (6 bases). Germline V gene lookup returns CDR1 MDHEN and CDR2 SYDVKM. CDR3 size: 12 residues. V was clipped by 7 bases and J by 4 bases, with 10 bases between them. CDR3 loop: CASKTGFTEAFF. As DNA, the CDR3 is TGTGCCAGCAAAACAGGGTTCACTGAAGCTTTCTTT.

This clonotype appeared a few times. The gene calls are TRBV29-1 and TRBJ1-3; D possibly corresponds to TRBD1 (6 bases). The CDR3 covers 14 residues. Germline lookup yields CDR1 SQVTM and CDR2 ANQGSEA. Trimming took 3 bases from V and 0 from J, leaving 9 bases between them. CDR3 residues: CSVDGGASGNTIYF. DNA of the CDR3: TGCAGCGTTGATGGGGGGGCCTCTGGAAACACCATATATTTT.

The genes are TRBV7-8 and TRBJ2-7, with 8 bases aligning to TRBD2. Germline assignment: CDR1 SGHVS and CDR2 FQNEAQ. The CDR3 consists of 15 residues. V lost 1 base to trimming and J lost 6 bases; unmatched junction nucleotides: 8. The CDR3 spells CASSLGSSGFREQYF. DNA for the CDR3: TGTGCCAGCAGCTTAGGGTCTAGCGGGTTCCGCGAGCAGTACTTC.

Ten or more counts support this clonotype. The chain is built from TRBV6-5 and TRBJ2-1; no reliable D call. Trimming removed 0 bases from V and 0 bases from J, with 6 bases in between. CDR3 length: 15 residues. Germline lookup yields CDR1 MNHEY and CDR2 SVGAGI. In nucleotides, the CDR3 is TGTGCCAGCAGTTACTCCGATCTCTCCTACAATGAGCAGTTCTTC. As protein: CASSYSDLSYNEQFF.

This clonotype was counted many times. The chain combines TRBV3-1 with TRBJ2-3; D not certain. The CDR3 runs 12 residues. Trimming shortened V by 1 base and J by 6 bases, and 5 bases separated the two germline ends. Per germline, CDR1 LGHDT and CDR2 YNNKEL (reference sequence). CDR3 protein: CASSQADDTQYF. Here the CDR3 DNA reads TGTGCCAGCAGCCAAGCGGATGATACGCAGTATTTT.

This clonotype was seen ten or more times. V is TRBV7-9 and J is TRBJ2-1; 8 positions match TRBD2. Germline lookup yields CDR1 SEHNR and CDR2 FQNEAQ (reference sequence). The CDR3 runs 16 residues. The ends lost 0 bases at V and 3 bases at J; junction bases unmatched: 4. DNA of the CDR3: TGTGCCAGCAGCTTAGCGTTGCGGGAGGTCTACAATGAGCAGTTCTTC. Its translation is CASSLALREVYNEQFF.

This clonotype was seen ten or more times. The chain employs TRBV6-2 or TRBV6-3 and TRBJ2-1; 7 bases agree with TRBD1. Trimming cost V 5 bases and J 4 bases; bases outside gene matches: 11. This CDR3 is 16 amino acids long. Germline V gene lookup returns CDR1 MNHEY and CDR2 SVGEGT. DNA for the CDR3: TGTGCCAGCAGTCCCCCCGGAAACAGGGGATACAATGAGCAGTTCTTC. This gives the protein CASSPPGNRGYNEQFF.

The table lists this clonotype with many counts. Here the CDR3 reads CASSGQGGNEKLFF. The CDR3 bases are TGTGCCAGCAGTGGCCAGGGGGGGAATGAAAAACTGTTTTTT. V and J are TRBV2 and TRBJ1-4; 7 nucleotides match TRBD1. Germline V gene sequence: CDR1 SNHLY, CDR2 FYNNEI. The CDR3 sequence is 14 residues long. Trimming cost V 4 bases and J 5 bases; bases outside gene matches: 4.

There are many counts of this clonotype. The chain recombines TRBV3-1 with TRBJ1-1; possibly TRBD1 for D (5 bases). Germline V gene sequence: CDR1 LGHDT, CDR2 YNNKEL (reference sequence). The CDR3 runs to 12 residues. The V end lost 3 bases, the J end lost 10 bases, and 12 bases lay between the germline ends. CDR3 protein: CASSHQGARAFF. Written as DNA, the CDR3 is TGTGCCAGCAGCCATCAGGGCGCGCGAGCTTTCTTT.

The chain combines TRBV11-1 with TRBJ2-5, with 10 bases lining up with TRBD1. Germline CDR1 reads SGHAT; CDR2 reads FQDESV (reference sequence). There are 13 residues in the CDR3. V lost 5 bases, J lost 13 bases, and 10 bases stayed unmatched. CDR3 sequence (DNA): TGTGCCAGCAGCGCCGGACAGGGGGTTAGTCGGTACTTC. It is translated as CASSAGQGVSRYF. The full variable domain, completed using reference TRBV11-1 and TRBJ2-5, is EAEVAQSPRYKITEKSQAVAFWCDPISGHATLYWYRQILGQGPELLVQFQDESVVDDSQLPKDRFSAERLKGVDSTLKIQPAELGDSAMYLCASSAGQGVSRYFGPGTRLLVL.

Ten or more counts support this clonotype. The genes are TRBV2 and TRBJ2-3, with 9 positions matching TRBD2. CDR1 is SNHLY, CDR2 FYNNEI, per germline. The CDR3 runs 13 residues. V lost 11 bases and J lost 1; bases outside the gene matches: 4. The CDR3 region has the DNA TGTGCCGGAAGACTAGCGGGCACAGATACGCAGTATTTT. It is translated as CAGRLAGTDTQYF.

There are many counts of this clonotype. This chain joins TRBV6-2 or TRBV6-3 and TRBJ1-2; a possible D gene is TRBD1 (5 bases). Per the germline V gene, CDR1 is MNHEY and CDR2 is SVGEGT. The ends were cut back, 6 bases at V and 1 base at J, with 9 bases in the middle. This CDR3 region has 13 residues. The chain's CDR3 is CASSKTVNYGYTF. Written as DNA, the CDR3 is TGTGCCAGCAGCAAGACAGTTAACTATGGCTACACCTTC.